This passage covers 11 T cell receptor beta chains from one sample sequenced in a study of T cells in Graves' hyperthyroidism and ophthalmopathy. It was RNA transcripts that yielded the amplified TCR beta CDR3 regions. A set of HTBI primers served as the primers for a first-round RT-PCR of the TCR CDR3. A single record per CDR3 protein comes from TCRdb applying MiXCR to the multiplex PCR reads. The sample holds about 610,000 distinct CDR3 sequences, roughly 15% seen once. What was sequenced was blood. These TCRs come from a woman in her thirties or forties with Graves' ophthalmopathy.

This clonotype was recorded a few times. V and J are TRBV7-2 and TRBJ2-7; 9 bases align to TRBD1. Trimming cost V 2 bases and J 2 bases; bases outside gene matches: 4. The CDR3 runs 15 residues. CDR1 SGHTA and CDR2 FQGNSA come from the germline V gene. CDR3 bases: TGTGCCAGCAGCTTACAACAGGGGGCTGCCTACGAGCAGTACTTC. Its translation is CASSLQQGAAYEQYF.

The chain is built from TRBV5-5 and TRBJ2-5; D is perhaps TRBD2 (7 bases). CDR1 is SGHKS, CDR2 YYEKEE, per germline (reference sequence). Trimming removed 4 bases from V and 5 bases from J, with 24 bases in between. This CDR3 is 17 amino acids long. The CDR3 DNA sequence: TGTGCCAGCAGCCAGCAATCGGGGGGCGGGGTGTGGGAGACCCAGTACTTC. This gives the protein CASSQQSGGGVWETQYF. Variable domain in full (rest from reference TRBV5-5 and TRBJ2-5): DAGVTQSPTHLIKTRGQQVTLRCSPISGHKSVSWYQQVLGQGPQFIFQYYEKEERGRGNFPDRFSARQFPNYSSELNVNALLLGDSALYLCASSQQSGGGVWETQYFGPGTRLLVL.

In this sample, this clonotype turned up many times. V gene TRBV11-3 combines with J gene TRBJ2-1; D gene unclear. Deletions cut 1 base from V and 8 bases from J, with 9 bases between. Germline V lookup: CDR1 SGHNT, CDR2 YENEEA. This CDR3 has 13 amino acids. The CDR3 bases are TGTGCCAGCAGCTTAGTGGGGTGGGATGAGCAGTTCTTC. This sequence encodes CASSLVGWDEQFF. The full variable domain, completed using reference TRBV11-3 and TRBJ2-1, is EAGVVQSPRYKIIEKKQPVAFWCNPISGHNTLYWYLQNLGQGPELLIRYENEEAVDDSQLPKDRFSAERLKGVDSTLKIQPAELGDSAVYLCASSLVGWDEQFFGPGTRLTVL.

In its sample, this clonotype was seen many times. The chain is built from TRBV6-1 and TRBJ2-5; 15 bases agree with TRBD2. Germline V lookup: CDR1 MNHNS, CDR2 SASEGT. This CDR3 is built from 16 residues. Unmatched junction bases numbered 6, after V lost 5 bases and J lost 5 bases. The CDR3 loop reads CASSSRTSGRGETQYF. The CDR3 region has the DNA TGTGCCAGCAGTTCTCGGACTAGCGGGAGGGGGGAGACCCAGTACTTC.

This clonotype showed up just a few times. The rearrangement joins TRBV6-1 to TRBJ2-2; 7 nucleotides line up with TRBD1. CDR1 MNHNS and CDR2 SASEGT come from the germline V gene. The V gene end was trimmed by 5 bases and the J gene end by 3 bases; junction bases not matched to a gene: 6. This CDR3 region has 15 residues. CDR3 DNA sequence: TGTGCCAGCAGTCCACCGGGACAGCACACCGGGGAGCTGTTTTTT. Protein: CASSPPGQHTGELFF.

This clonotype was observed a few times. The rearrangement joins TRBV9 to TRBJ2-5; D gene uncertain. CDR3 length: 15 residues. In germline, CDR1 is SGDLS, CDR2 YYNGEE. V shed 3 bases and J shed 2 bases, with 14 bases lying between them. The CDR3 DNA is TGTGCCAGCAGCGCCCACTCGACCACACAAGAGACCCAGTACTTC. It encodes CASSAHSTTQETQYF.

The genes are TRBV20-1 and TRBJ2-1; TRBD1 matches at 9 bases. This CDR3 has 15 amino acids. V gave up 8 bases and J gave up 8 bases; unmatched junction bases: 16. Per the germline V gene, CDR1 is DFQATT and CDR2 is SNEGSKA (reference sequence). CDR3 region: CSLTDPGQGYHEQFF. Written as DNA, the CDR3 is TGCAGTTTGACCGACCCGGGACAGGGATATCATGAGCAGTTCTTC.

This clonotype was seen repeatedly, ten times or more. The chain uses TRBV28 and TRBJ2-3, with 12 nucleotides matching TRBD2. Unmatched junction bases numbered 6, after V lost 3 bases and J lost 8 bases. The CDR3 consists of 15 residues. Germline-derived CDR1 and CDR2 are MDHEN and SYDVKM. The CDR3 bases are TGTGCCAGCAGTTTTGGGACTAGCGGGTACGGTACGCAGTATTTT. Amino acids: CASSFGTSGYGTQYF.

In its sample, this clonotype was seen many times. The chain recombines TRBV7-9 with TRBJ2-3; 7 bases align to TRBD2. The germline V gene has CDR1 SEHNR and CDR2 FQNEAQ (reference sequence). V lost 5 bases and J lost 4; bases outside the gene matches: 9. This CDR3 is built from 15 residues. The CDR3 sequence: CASSPTGGEADTQYF. The CDR3 region has the DNA TGTGCCAGCAGCCCAACGGGGGGAGAGGCAGATACGCAGTATTTT.

This clonotype was counted ten times or more. CDR3: CASSQDPPRDRGYQPQHF. CDR3 sequence (DNA): TGTGCCAGCAGCCAAGACCCACCCCGGGACAGGGGGTACCAGCCCCAGCATTTT. The chain uses TRBV3-1 and TRBJ1-5; TRBD1 aligns across 11 bases. V shed 0 bases, J shed 7 bases, and the junction held 11 bases outside the gene matches. CDR3 length: 18 amino acids. Germline V CDR1 and CDR2: LGHDT, YNNKEL (reference sequence).

This clonotype was seen at least ten times. J is TRBJ2-1 and V is TRBV20-1; 13 nucleotides align to TRBD2. Trimming removed 2 bases from V and 5 bases from J; junction bases left unmatched: 3. The CDR3 contains 15 residues. CDR1 and CDR2 from the germline V gene are DFQATT and SNEGSKA (reference sequence). The DNA for the CDR3 is TGCAGTGCTAGAAGACTAGCGGGGGGCCACAATGAGCAGTTCTTC. It encodes CSARRLAGGHNEQFF.